Many counts were recorded for the clone carrying this TCR beta chain. Its antigen remains unidentified. The CDR3 sequence is 14 residues long. CDR1 and CDR2 (germline): SGHTA, FQGNSA. With 6 bases clipped from V and 10 bases from J, the junction kept 9 bases outside the gene matches. This sample is part of a study of early T cells in non-severe SARS-CoV-2 infection. Turning to the study itself: Sequenced material consisted of bulk RNA (from unsorted whole blood), and chains were unpaired. Study results and limitations: Matching with VDJdb favored anti-spike CD8 responses (missing private and CD4 specificities).

Each cDNA molecule carried a unique molecular identifier. TCRdb reanalysed the 5' RACE reads using MiXCR and keeps one entry per CDR3 protein. The sample lists some 37,000 distinct CDR3 sequences, approximately 9.1% occurring once. The receptor was isolated from an adult who was a healthcare worker with PCR-confirmed SARS-CoV-2 infection or an uninfected control (not recorded which). The chain has TRBV7-2 and TRBJ1-6; TRBD1 matches 7 bases. The sequenced material came from whole blood. The CDR3 region has the DNA TGTGCCAGCAGGCAGATGGGGACAGAGTCACCCCTCCACTTT. This sequence encodes CASRQMGTESPLHF.